Detailed here is one TCR beta chain. Which antigen it targets is not known. The input lacks base qualities; no much larger clone sits a single base away. This sample's time point label indicates: day 60 (about 2 months) after transplantation. What the treatment or condition label conveys for this sample: allogeneic hematopoietic cell transplantation with graft depleted of TCRalphabeta T cells and CD19 B cells. TCRalphabeta/CD19-depleted allogeneic hematopoietic cell grafts were given to the transplant recipients, all of whom were children. V is shortened by 5 bases, J by 2 bases, and the region joining them spans 10 bases. The CDR3 runs 13 residues from the cysteine to the phenylalanine. Only the CDR3 DNA is retained, 39 bases long and in frame from the first base. From a lookup of the germline V gene (reference sequence), CDR1 and CDR2 are SEHNR and FQNEAQ. The sample comes from a study of T-cell reconstitution after alpha-beta-depleted transplantation in children (dated by TCRdb to the mid-2010s). Describing the broader study: The study quantitatively tracked T-cell immune reconstitution after TCRalphabeta/CD19-depleted allogeneic hematopoietic cell transplantation in children using TCR repertoire profiling.

Library creation used PCR. Sequencing instrument: Illumina HiSeq 2500. Molecular barcoding was employed in the preparation of TCR libraries, with unique molecular identifiers being used to normalize TCRbeta repertoire quantification. TCRdb reanalyzed the raw reads on its own, using fastp at Q25 for trimming and MiXCR for clone calling, and kept in-frame beta chains. Merged by CDR3 protein, the rows form single entries marked with the most common genes and DNA. Recorded for this sample are about 16,000 distinct CDR3 sequences; roughly 8.2% of them occurred a single time. The ten largest clones take up 36% of the sample. The paper's findings and limits, for the study overall: The apparently early recovery of alphabetaT-cell counts about two months after transplant reportedly depended on only several hundred rapidly expanded clones that came from non-depleted graft cells. Over subsequent months, a decline in hyperexpanded clone frequencies was noted, and after one year, T-cell counts and TCRbeta diversity were mostly ascribed to newly produced T cells. The high TCRbeta diversity at day 60 in some patients was ascribed to recipient T cells and intrathymic progenitors that had survived conditioning.

This specimen was PBMCs, mostly from graft donor cells, taken 60 days after TCRalphabeta/CD19-depleted stem cell transplant. The sequence is built from TRBV7-9 and TRBJ2-7; 5 matching bases give a weak D call of TRBD1. This TCR came from a boy under three years old who had a stem cell transplant for Wiskott-Aldrich syndrome, so the T cells may come from the graft donor. The CDR3 region: CASSLPGPYEQYF. The nucleotide sequence is given as TGTGCCAGCAGCCTCCCAGGGCCCTACGAGCAGTACTTC. Here the CDR3 is joined to the reference TRBV7-9 and TRBJ2-7 genes, and the full variable domain is: DTGVSQNPRHKITKRGQNVTFRCDPISEHNRLYWYRQTLGQGPEFLTYFQNEAQLEKSRLLSDRFSAERPKGSFSTLEIQRTEQGDSAMYLCASSLPGPYEQYFGPGTRLTVT.